Described below is a single T cell receptor beta chain sequence and its context. This sample stems from a study of blood T cell repertoires in COVID-19. Turning to the study itself: The United States, Italy and Spain were the sources of the acute and convalescent COVID-19 samples.

TCRdb keeps only in-frame clones here, not all; method: immunoSEQ multiplex PCR. The table shows 350,000 to 500,000 clones, with around nine tenths occurring only once. There are 15 residues in the CDR3. CDR1 is MNHEY, CDR2 SMNVEV, per germline (reference sequence). The germline V and J ends were trimmed by 0 bases and 5 bases, with 10 bases remaining between them. Participants were placed into cohorts based on the clinical history they reported. Within 2 weeks of study entry, exposed participants had contacted a PCR-confirmed or clinician-diagnosed COVID-19 case. Sample: PBMCs or T cells enriched from blood (not recorded which). The V call is TRBV27, the J call TRBJ1-4; no reliable D call. The sequence was collected from a woman under 30 who had been exposed to COVID-19. The CDR3 is CASSLSGRSNEKLFF. The CDR3 region has the DNA TGTGCCAGCAGTTTATCGGGCAGATCCAATGAAAAACTGTTTTTT.